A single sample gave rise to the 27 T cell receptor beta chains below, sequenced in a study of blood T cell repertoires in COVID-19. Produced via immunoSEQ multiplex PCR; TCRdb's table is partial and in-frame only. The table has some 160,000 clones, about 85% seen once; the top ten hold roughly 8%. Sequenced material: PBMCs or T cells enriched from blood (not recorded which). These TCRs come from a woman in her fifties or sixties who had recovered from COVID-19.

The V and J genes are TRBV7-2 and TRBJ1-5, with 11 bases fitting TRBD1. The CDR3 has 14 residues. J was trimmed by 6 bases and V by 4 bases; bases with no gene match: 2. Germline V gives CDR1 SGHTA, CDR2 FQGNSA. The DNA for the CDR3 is TGTGCCAGCAGCTCCGGGACAGGGGGTCAGCCCCAGCATTTT. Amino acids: CASSSGTGGQPQHF.

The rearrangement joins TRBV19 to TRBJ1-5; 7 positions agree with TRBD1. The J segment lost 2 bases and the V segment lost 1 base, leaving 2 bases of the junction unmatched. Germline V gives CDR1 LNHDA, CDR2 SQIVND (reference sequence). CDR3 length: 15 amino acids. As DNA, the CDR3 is TGTGCCAGTAGTATAGTCAGGGGGGGCAATCAGCCCCAGCATTTT. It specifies CASSIVRGGNQPQHF.

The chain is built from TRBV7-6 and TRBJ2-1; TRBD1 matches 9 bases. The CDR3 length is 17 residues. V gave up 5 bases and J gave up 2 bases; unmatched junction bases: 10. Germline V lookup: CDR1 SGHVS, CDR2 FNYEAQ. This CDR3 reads CASSLGQGTNPYNEQFF. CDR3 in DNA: TGTGCCAGCAGCCTTGGACAGGGGACAAATCCCTACAATGAGCAGTTCTTC.

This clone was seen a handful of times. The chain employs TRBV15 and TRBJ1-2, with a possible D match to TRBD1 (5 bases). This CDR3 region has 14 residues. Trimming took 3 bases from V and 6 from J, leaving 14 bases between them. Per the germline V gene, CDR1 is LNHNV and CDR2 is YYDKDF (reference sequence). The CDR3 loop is CATSREGARHGYTF. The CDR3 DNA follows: TGTGCCACCAGCAGGGAAGGGGCCCGCCATGGCTACACCTTC.

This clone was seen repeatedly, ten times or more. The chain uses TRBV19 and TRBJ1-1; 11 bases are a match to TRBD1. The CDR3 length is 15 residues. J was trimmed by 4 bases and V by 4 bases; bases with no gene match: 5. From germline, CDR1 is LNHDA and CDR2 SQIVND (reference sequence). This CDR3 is CASSRTGQGGTEAFF. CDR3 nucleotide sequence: TGTGCCAGTAGTAGAACGGGACAGGGGGGCACTGAAGCTTTCTTT.

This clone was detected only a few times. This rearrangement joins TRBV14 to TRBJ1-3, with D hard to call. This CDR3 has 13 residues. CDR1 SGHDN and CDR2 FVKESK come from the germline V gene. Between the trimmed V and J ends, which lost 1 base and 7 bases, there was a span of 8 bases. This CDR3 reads CASSQGELNTIYF. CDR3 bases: TGTGCCAGCAGCCAAGGGGAGTTGAACACCATATATTTT.

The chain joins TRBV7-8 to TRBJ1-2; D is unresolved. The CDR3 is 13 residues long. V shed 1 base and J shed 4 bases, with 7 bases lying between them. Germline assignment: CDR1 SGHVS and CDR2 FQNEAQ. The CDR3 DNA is TGTGCCAGCAGCTTAGGCAGGTCCTATGGCTACACCTTC. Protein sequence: CASSLGRSYGYTF.

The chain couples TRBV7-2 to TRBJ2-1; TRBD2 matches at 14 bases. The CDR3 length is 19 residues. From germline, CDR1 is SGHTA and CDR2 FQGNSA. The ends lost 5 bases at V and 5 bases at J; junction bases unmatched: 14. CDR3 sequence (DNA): TGTGCCAGCAGCCGCGACCCCCGACTAGCGGGGGGGATTAACAATGAGCAGTTCTTC. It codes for CASSRDPRLAGGINNEQFF.

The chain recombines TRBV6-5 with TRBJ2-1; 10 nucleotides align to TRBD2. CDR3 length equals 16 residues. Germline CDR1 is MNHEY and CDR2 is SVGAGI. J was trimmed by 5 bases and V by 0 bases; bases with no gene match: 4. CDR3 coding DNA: TGTGCCAGCAGTTACTCTTCTCTAGCGGGAGACAATGAGCAGTTCTTC. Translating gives CASSYSSLAGDNEQFF.

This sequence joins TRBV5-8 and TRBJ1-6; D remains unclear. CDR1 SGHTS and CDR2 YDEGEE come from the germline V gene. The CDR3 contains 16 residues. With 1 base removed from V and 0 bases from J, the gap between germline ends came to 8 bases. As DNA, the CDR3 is TGTGCCAGCAGCTTGCGTGGCCTCTCCTATAATTCACCCCTCCACTTT. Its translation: CASSLRGLSYNSPLHF.

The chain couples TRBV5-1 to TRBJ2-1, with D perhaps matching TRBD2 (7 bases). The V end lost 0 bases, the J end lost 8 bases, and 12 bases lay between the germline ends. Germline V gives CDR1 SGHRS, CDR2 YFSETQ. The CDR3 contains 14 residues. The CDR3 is CASSLAGGIDEQFF. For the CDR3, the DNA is TGCGCCAGCAGCTTGGCGGGGGGCATCGATGAGCAGTTCTTC.

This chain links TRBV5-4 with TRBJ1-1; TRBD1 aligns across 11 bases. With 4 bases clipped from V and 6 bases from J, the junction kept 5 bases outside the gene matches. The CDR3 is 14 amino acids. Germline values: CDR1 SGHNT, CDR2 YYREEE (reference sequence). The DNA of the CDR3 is TGTGCCAGCAGCCCTCCGGGACAGGGGGCTGAAGCTTTCTTT. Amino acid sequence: CASSPPGQGAEAFF.

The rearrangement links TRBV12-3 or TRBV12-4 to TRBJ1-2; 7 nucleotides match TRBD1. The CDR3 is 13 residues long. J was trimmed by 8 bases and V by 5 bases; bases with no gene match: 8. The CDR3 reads CASSELTGKGYTF. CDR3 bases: TGTGCCAGCAGTGAGTTGACAGGGAAAGGCTACACCTTC.

The CDR3 loop is CASSLGGTVNSPLHF. The CDR3 DNA reads as TGTGCCAGCAGCTTAGGCGGGACAGTGAATTCACCCCTCCACTTT. The chain carries TRBV7-2 and TRBJ1-6; TRBD1 agrees at 7 bases. J gave up 7 bases and V 1 base, and 4 bases lay outside the gene matches. CDR3 length equals 15 residues. CDR1 and CDR2 (germline): SGHTA, FQGNSA.

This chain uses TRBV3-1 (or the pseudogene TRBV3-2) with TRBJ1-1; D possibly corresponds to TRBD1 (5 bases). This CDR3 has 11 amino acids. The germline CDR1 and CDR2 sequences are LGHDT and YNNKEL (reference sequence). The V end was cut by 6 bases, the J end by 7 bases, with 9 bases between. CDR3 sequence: CASSRTGEAFF. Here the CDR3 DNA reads TGTGCCAGCAGTCGTACAGGTGAAGCTTTCTTT.

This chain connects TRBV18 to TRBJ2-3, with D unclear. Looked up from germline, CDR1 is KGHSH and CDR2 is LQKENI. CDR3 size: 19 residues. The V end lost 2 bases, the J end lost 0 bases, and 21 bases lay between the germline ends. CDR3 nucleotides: TGTGCCAGCTCACCAGAGGTGTACCGAGGCACCCCTAGCACAGATACGCAGTATTTT. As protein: CASSPEVYRGTPSTDTQYF. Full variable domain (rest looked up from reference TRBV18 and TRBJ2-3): NAGVMQNPRHLVRRRGQEARLRCSPMKGHSHVYWYRQLPEEGLKFMVYLQKENIIDESGMPKERFSAEFPKEGPSILRIQQVVRGDSAAYFCASSPEVYRGTPSTDTQYFGPGTRLTVL.

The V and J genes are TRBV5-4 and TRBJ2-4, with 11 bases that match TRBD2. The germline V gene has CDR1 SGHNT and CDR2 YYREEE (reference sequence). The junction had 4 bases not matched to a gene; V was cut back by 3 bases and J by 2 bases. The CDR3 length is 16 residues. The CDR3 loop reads CASSSGLAESKNIQYF. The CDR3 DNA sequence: TGTGCCAGCAGCTCGGGACTAGCGGAATCCAAAAACATTCAGTACTTC.

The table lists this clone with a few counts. CDR3 loop: CASTGGNNEKLFF. The CDR3, as DNA: TGTGCCAGCACCGGGGGAAATAATGAAAAACTGTTTTTT. The chain couples TRBV5-6 to TRBJ1-4; weak D call: TRBD1 (5 bases). CDR1 and CDR2 from the germline V gene are SGHDT and YYEEEE. V shed 6 bases and J shed 4 bases, with 10 bases lying between them. This CDR3 region has 13 residues.

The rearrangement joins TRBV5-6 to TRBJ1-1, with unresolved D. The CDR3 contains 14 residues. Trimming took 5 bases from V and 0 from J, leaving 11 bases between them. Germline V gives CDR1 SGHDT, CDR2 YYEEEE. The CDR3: CASSHVLLNTEAFF. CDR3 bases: TGTGCCAGCAGTCACGTACTCTTGAACACTGAAGCTTTCTTT. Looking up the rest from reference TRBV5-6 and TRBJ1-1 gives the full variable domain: DAGVTQSPTHLIKTRGQQVTLRCSPKSGHDTVSWYQQALGQGPQFIFQYYEEEERQRGNFPDRFSGHQFPNYSSELNVNALLLGDSALYLCASSHVLLNTEAFFGQGTRLTVV.

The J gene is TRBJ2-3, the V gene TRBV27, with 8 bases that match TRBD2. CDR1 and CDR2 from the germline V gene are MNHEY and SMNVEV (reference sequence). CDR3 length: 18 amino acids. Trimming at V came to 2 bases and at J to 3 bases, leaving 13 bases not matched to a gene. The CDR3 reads CASSLLAGGTVWTDTQYF. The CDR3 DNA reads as TGTGCCAGCAGTTTACTGGCGGGGGGCACGGTGTGGACAGATACGCAGTATTTT.

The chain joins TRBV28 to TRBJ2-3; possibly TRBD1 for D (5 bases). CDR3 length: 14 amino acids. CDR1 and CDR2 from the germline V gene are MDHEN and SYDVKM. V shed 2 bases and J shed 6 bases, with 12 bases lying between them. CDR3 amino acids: CASSLANRPDTQYF. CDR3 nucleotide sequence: TGTGCCAGCAGTTTAGCCAACAGGCCCGATACGCAGTATTTT.

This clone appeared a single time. DNA for the CDR3: TGTGCCAGCAGCTTAGCCGGTAGGGGGCCAGAGCGAGGGAACACTGAAGCTTTCTTT. Translated: CASSLAGRGPERGNTEAFF. The chain combines TRBV7-9 with TRBJ1-1, with 7 bases lining up with TRBD1. This CDR3 contains 19 residues. Losses at the gene ends were 0 bases for V and 1 base for J; bases not matched to a gene: 14. Per the germline V gene, CDR1 is SEHNR and CDR2 is FQNEAQ (reference sequence).

CDR3 amino acids: CASSPTGTGRTEAFF. The DNA of the CDR3 is TGTGCCAGCAGTCCTACTGGGACAGGGCGCACTGAAGCTTTCTTT. The chain uses TRBV6-5 and TRBJ1-1; 9 bases are shared with TRBD1. The CDR3 extends over 15 amino acids. J lost 4 bases, V lost 5 bases, and 8 bases had no gene match. The germline V gene encodes CDR1 MNHEY and CDR2 SVGAGI.

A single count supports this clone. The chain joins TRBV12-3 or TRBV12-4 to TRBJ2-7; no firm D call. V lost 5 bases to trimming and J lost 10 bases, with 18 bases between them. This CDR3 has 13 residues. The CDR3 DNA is TGTGCCAGCAGTCCAAAAACTTGGGCCCATCAGTACTTC. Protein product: CASSPKTWAHQYF.

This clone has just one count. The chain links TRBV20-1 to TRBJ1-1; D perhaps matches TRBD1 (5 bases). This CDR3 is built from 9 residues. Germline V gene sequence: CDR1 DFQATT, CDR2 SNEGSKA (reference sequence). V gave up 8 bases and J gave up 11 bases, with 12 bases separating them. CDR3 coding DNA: TGCAGTCCCCGCAGGGATGCTTTCTTT. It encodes CSPRRDAFF.

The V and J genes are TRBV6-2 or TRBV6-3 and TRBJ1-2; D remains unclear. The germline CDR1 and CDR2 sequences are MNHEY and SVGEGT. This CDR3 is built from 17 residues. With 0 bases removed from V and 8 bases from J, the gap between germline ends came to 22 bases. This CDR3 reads CASSYSQSSPRLGGYTF. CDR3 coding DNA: TGTGCCAGCAGTTACTCCCAGTCTTCCCCTCGGCTCGGGGGCTACACCTTC.

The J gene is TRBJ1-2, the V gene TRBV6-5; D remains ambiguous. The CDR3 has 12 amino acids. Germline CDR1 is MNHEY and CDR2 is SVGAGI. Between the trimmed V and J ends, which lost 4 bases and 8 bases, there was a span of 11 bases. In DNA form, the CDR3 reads TGTGCCAGCAGTTCCGGGGTAGGAGGCTACACCTTC. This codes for CASSSGVGGYTF.